The TCR beta chain described here comes from a study of cytomegalovirus exposure and HLA in healthy donors. Turning to the study itself: Among a few hundred genotyped donors, around 81% fell in the Caucasian-associated ancestry cluster.

General study results and limits: The authors excluded some V segments, including TRBV6-2 and TRBV6-3, as indistinguishable. Later, TCR association rates were found to vary by HLA locus, highest for DRB1 and lowest for HLA-C.

It was with 60 Vbeta and 13 Jbeta primers that the PCR ran. The repertoire was sequenced with immunoSEQ multiplex PCR; TCRdb's copy has only in-frame clones and lacks some. The sample has approximately 130,000 clones; about 76% are singletons. Concerning this clone itself: Antigen unknown.

There are 15 residues in the CDR3. With 2 bases removed from V and 1 base from J, the gap between germline ends came to 9 bases. Germline V gene data show CDR1 as LNHDA and CDR2 as SQIVND (reference sequence). This receptor was obtained from a woman aged 40 to 50 in good health and CMV-seronegative. The sequenced sample consisted of PBMCs. This chain uses TRBV19 with TRBJ1-5; the D is unclear. CDR3 nucleotide sequence: TGTGCCAGTAGTATATGGGCGGGGAGCAATCAGCCCCAGCATTTT. Translation: CASSIWAGSNQPQHF. The complete variable domain, with remaining parts taken from reference TRBV19 and TRBJ1-5, reads DGGITQSPKYLFRKEGQNVTLSCEQNLNHDAMYWYRQDPGQGLRLIYYSQIVNDFQKGDIAEGYSVSREKKESFPLTVTSAQKNPTAFYLCASSIWAGSNQPQHFGDGTRLSIL.